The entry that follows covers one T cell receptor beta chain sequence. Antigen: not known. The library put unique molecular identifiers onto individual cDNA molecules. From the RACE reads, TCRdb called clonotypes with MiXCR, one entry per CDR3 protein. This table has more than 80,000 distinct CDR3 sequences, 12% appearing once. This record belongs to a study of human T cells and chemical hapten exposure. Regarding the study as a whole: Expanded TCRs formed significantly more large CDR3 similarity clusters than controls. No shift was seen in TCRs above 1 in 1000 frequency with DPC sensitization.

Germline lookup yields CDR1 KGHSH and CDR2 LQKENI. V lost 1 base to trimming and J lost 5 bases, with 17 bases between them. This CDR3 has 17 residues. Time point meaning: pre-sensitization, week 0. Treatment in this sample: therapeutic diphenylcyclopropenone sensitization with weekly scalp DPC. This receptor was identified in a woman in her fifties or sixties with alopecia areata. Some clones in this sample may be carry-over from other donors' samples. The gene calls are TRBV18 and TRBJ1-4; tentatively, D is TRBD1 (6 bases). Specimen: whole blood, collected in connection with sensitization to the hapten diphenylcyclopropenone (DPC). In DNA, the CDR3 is TGTGCCAGCTCACCACTGCCGGACAGAACCAGAAATGAAAAACTGTTTTTT. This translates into CASSPLPDRTRNEKLFF.